The present TCR beta chain was sequenced within a study of cytomegalovirus exposure and HLA in healthy donors. The CDR3 consists of 13 residues. Germline V gene data show CDR1 as SGHTA and CDR2 as FQGTGA. Trimming removed 6 bases from V and 6 bases from J, with 11 bases in between. PCR primers comprised 60 Vbeta and 13 Jbeta primers. TCRdb keeps only in-frame clones here, not all; method: immunoSEQ multiplex PCR. The table records 150,000 to 200,000 clones, 65% to 75% of them present only once. This clone was counted between two and nine times. Its antigen is undetermined. The study's findings and limits: Further analysis, carried out later, found HLA-associated TCR beta chains more clonally expanded than equally common other chains. The study assumed roughly uniform donor sequencing depth for presence/absence analyses.

This rearrangement joins TRBV7-3 to TRBJ2-2; tentative D call: TRBD2 (5 bases). The sequencing input was PBMCs. This sequence originates from a girl aged 10-17 years in good health and CMV-seronegative. This CDR3 is CASSSLVSGELFF. For the CDR3, the DNA is TGTGCCAGCAGTTCACTAGTTTCCGGGGAGCTGTTTTTT.